One sample yielded the 4 T cell receptor beta chains listed below, sequenced in a study of CXCR3-negative and CXCR3-positive naive CD8 T cells. Findings and caveats of the study: Hydrophobicity of TRB CDR3s was greater in CXCR3-positive naive cells than in CXCR3-negative naive cells.

The study made its TRB cDNA libraries by 5' RACE, adding UMI labels. TCRdb re-analyzed the 5' RACE reads; it lists each CDR3 protein once, without DNA. The sample includes approximately 65,000 distinct CDR3 sequences. No antigen has been assigned to these receptors. Sequencing used naive CXCR3+ CD8+ T cells from blood. Subset defined: CD45RO-CCR7+CD27+CD95- naive CD8+ T cells expressing CXCR3 (TNR3+). Receptors originate from a human donor in good health. Some clones in this sample may be carry-over from other donors' samples.

The chain links TRBV28 to TRBJ2-7; there is no DNA to check the TCRdb D call of TRBD2. The CDR3 has 16 amino acids. The V gene's germline CDR1 is MDHEN and CDR2 SYDVKM. The CDR3 protein is CASTLGWGPSSYEQYF. The entire variable domain, with the rest obtained from reference TRBV28 and TRBJ2-7, is as follows: DVKVTQSSRYLVKRTGEKVFLECVQDMDHENMFWYRQDPGLGLRLIYFSYDVKMKEKGDIPEGYSVSREKKERFSLILESASTNQTSMYLCASTLGWGPSSYEQYFGPGTRLTVT.

The chain employs TRBV6-2 or TRBV6-3 and TRBJ2-1; TCRdb's D call, TRBD2, is unchecked because there is no DNA. The V gene's germline CDR1 is MNHEY and CDR2 SVGEGT. CDR3 length equals 13 residues. This CDR3 reads CASSLAGGNEQFF.

The J gene is TRBJ2-7, the V gene TRBV29-1; TCRdb returns TRBD1, unconfirmable since there is no DNA. CDR3 length: 13 amino acids. Germline V gene sequence: CDR1 SQVTM, CDR2 ANQGSEA. The CDR3 loop reads CSVDAGRGPEQYF.

The J gene is TRBJ2-1, the V gene TRBV7-9; TCRdb names TRBD2, which stays unverified in the absence of DNA. The CDR3 covers 21 residues. Germline values: CDR1 SEHNR, CDR2 FQNEAQ (reference sequence). The CDR3 protein is CASSPPDGTSGGGMSYNEQFF.